These 29 T cell receptor beta chains originate from one sample sequenced in a study of beta chain features in type 1 diabetes. Sequencing targeted expressed TCRB transcripts, as all isolated RNA had been reverse transcribed. The method was immunoSEQ multiplex PCR; TCRdb's version includes in-frame clones alone and lacks a portion of them. The sample contains 150,000 or so clones, roughly 9.3% of which appear only once. Sequencing input: central memory CD4+ T cells from blood. These receptors originate from a middle-aged woman in good health.

This clone has a handful of counts. One end of the junction is discordant with germline, which a read error may explain. The chain carries TRBV18 and TRBJ2-1, with D unclear. Germline lookup yields CDR1 KGHSH and CDR2 LQKENI. The length of the CDR3 is 12 residues. The CDR3 DNA reads TGTGCCAGCTCACCACCTACCGGAGAGCCGTTCTTC. It specifies CASSPPTGEPFF.

A few counts support this clone. V is TRBV7-2 and J is TRBJ2-2, with 7 positions matching TRBD1. Trimming removed 4 bases from V and 4 bases from J; junction bases left unmatched: 6. Germline CDR1 and CDR2: SGHTA and FQGNSA. The CDR3 spans 15 residues. CDR3: CASSSGQFITGELFF. DNA of the CDR3: TGTGCCAGCAGCTCGGGACAGTTTATCACCGGGGAGCTGTTTTTT.

This rearrangement joins TRBV28 to TRBJ1-5, with a weak D call TRBD1 (6 bases). CDR3 size: 14 residues. Germline lookup yields CDR1 MDHEN and CDR2 SYDVKM. V gave up 3 bases and J gave up 6 bases, with 12 bases separating them. The CDR3 loop is CASSFSGGAQPQHF. The DNA of the CDR3 is TGTGCCAGCAGTTTTTCGGGGGGGGCTCAGCCCCAGCATTTT.

This clone has more than one count but fewer than ten. The chain couples TRBV5-1 to TRBJ2-7; D is perhaps TRBD1 (6 bases). Looked up from germline, CDR1 is SGHRS and CDR2 is YFSETQ. The CDR3 consists of 15 residues. V was trimmed by 2 bases and J by 2 bases, leaving 14 bases between them. The CDR3 DNA reads TGCGCCAGCAGCTTTGTGACAGGTGAACCCTACGAGCAGTACTTC. Translated, it gives CASSFVTGEPYEQYF.

The V and J genes are TRBV19 and TRBJ1-2, with TRBD1 identical over 7 bases. The CDR3 length is 15 residues. Unmatched junction bases numbered 12, after V lost 7 bases and J lost 4 bases. Germline V gene sequence: CDR1 LNHDA, CDR2 SQIVND (reference sequence). The CDR3, as DNA: TGTGCCAGTACGGAGCCCCACAGGGGTCTCTATGGCTACACCTTC. Translating it yields CASTEPHRGLYGYTF.

The chain recombines TRBV5-1 with TRBJ2-2; 8 positions agree with TRBD1. This CDR3 has 15 residues. Unmatched junction bases numbered 7, after V lost 6 bases and J lost 3 bases. Germline CDR1 SGHRS, CDR2 YFSETQ. This CDR3 is CASIPGGGDTGELFF. CDR3 sequence (DNA): TGCGCCAGCATTCCAGGGGGCGGGGACACCGGGGAGCTGTTTTTT.

The chain links TRBV5-4 to TRBJ2-4, with D possibly TRBD2 on 6 matching bases. Trimming took 0 bases from V and 0 from J, leaving 10 bases between them. The CDR3 consists of 16 residues. Germline V gene sequence: CDR1 SGHNT, CDR2 YYREEE (reference sequence). The CDR3 reads CASSLAGGGAKNIQYF. In nucleotides, the CDR3 is TGTGCCAGCAGCTTGGCCGGGGGAGGAGCCAAAAACATTCAGTACTTC.

This sequence joins TRBV7-2 and TRBJ2-1; no reliable D call. V was trimmed by 0 bases and J by 15 bases, leaving 12 bases between them. Looked up from germline, CDR1 is SGHTA and CDR2 is FQGNSA. The CDR3 is made up of 12 amino acids. The chain's CDR3 is CASSLALTKRFF. The CDR3 DNA reads as TGTGCCAGCAGCTTAGCGTTAACTAAACGGTTCTTC.

This clone appeared a few times. The chain combines TRBV7-6 with TRBJ2-7, with TRBD1 matching over 8 bases. In germline, CDR1 is SGHVS, CDR2 FNYEAQ. This CDR3 is built from 15 residues. V dropped 1 base and J dropped 1; count of bases not matched to a gene: 3. In nucleotides, the CDR3 is TGTGCCAGCAGCTTAGAAGGGACAGGATCCTACGAGCAGTACTTC. It encodes CASSLEGTGSYEQYF. Full variable domain (rest looked up from reference TRBV7-6 and TRBJ2-7): GAGVSQSPRYKVTKRGQDVALRCDPISGHVSLYWYRQALGQGPEFLTYFNYEAQQDKSGLPNDRFSAERPEGSISTLTIQRTEQRDSAMYRCASSLEGTGSYEQYFGPGTRLTVT.

This clone was observed many times. The chain recombines TRBV18 with TRBJ2-7, with D possibly TRBD1 on 6 matching bases. CDR1 and CDR2 (germline): KGHSH, LQKENI. The V and J ends lost 2 bases and 12 bases respectively, with 11 bases between them. The CDR3 runs to 11 residues. The chain's CDR3 is CASSPGDRLYF. The CDR3 nucleotides are TGTGCCAGCTCACCAGGAGACAGGTTGTACTTC.

This clone was counted a few times. This chain links TRBV4-2 with TRBJ1-2, with 10 positions matching TRBD1. CDR3 length: 15 residues. Germline V gene lookup returns CDR1 LGHNA and CDR2 YNFKEQ. Trimming cost V 0 bases and J 4 bases; bases outside gene matches: 2. The CDR3 here is CASSQETGGLYGYTF. The CDR3 nucleotides read TGTGCCAGCAGCCAAGAGACAGGGGGCCTCTATGGCTACACCTTC.

A few counts support this clone. The chain links TRBV15 to TRBJ1-1; 8 bases are shared with TRBD1. CDR1 LNHNV and CDR2 YYDKDF come from the germline V gene (reference sequence). This CDR3 region has 19 residues. Unmatched junction bases numbered 16, after V lost 0 bases and J lost 4 bases. CDR3 sequence: CATSRDKRDRGALRTEAFF. The CDR3, as DNA: TGTGCCACCAGCAGAGATAAACGAGACAGGGGCGCTTTGCGCACTGAAGCTTTCTTT.

In its sample, this clone was seen many times. V and J are TRBV4-1 and TRBJ2-3, with D unresolved. CDR1 and CDR2 (germline): MGHRA, YSYEKL. V was shortened by 4 bases and J by 4 bases, with 6 bases between the two germline ends. This CDR3 is built from 12 residues. The CDR3 nucleotides read TGCGCCAGCAGCCGCGCCGCAGATACGCAGTATTTT. Protein product: CASSRAADTQYF.

The genes are TRBV27 and TRBJ2-5, with no clear D. The CDR3 extends over 14 amino acids. V shed 4 bases and J shed 6 bases, with 15 bases lying between them. Per germline, CDR1 MNHEY and CDR2 SMNVEV (reference sequence). The CDR3 here is CASSSRRGEKTQYF. The DNA of the CDR3 is TGTGCCAGCAGTTCAAGGCGAGGAGAAAAGACCCAGTACTTC.

In its sample, this clone was seen a few times. The chain's CDR3 is CSAGLSRGGAFF. The CDR3 nucleotides are TGCAGCGCCGGTTTATCTAGGGGTGGTGCTTTCTTT. The chain uses TRBV29-1 and TRBJ1-1, with D possibly matching TRBD1 (5 bases). The CDR3 runs to 12 residues. Germline V gene data show CDR1 as SQVTM and CDR2 as ANQGSEA. Trimming left V 7 bases short and J 11 bases short, with 20 bases between.

The V and J genes are TRBV4-3 and TRBJ2-7, with TRBD2 matching over 11 bases. Trimming took 3 bases from V and 2 from J; bases not matched to a gene: 6. The CDR3 totals 16 residues. Germline V gives CDR1 LGHNA, CDR2 YSLEER. The CDR3 coding sequence is TGCGCCAGCAGCCACCAGGGACTAGCGGTTCCCTACGAGCAGTACTTC. Protein: CASSHQGLAVPYEQYF.

As concerns this clone: Germline is not matched at one junction end, which may reflect a read error. This chain joins TRBV7-2 and TRBJ1-2; D gene unclear. Germline values: CDR1 SGHTA, CDR2 FQGNSA. This CDR3 is built from 16 residues. The CDR3 bases are TGCGCCAGCAGCCAAGATCTGCAAAGTTCTAGCTATGGCTACACCTTC. Translation gives CASSQDLQSSSYGYTF.

This clone has just a few counts. The V gene is TRBV19, the J gene TRBJ2-5, with 11 bases aligning to TRBD2. The CDR3 is made up of 15 amino acids. Germline CDR1 is LNHDA and CDR2 is SQIVND (reference sequence). Losses at the gene ends were 2 bases for V and 4 bases for J; bases not matched to a gene: 3. This CDR3 is CASSILTSGVETQYF. The CDR3 coding sequence is TGTGCCAGTAGTATACTGACTAGCGGGGTAGAGACCCAGTACTTC.

A few counts support this clone. CDR3 sequence: CASSSASGQDTQYF. As DNA, the CDR3 is TGTGCCAGCAGCTCTGCTAGCGGGCAAGATACGCAGTATTTT. The V and J genes are TRBV7-2 and TRBJ2-3; TRBD2 matches at 8 bases. Per germline, CDR1 SGHTA and CDR2 FQGNSA. This CDR3 region has 14 residues. V was clipped by 4 bases and J by 5 bases; unmatched bases: 5.

This clone was seen at least ten times. The chain couples TRBV18 to TRBJ2-1; 11 bases fit TRBD2. Germline V gene sequence: CDR1 KGHSH, CDR2 LQKENI. The ends lost 2 bases at V and 4 bases at J; junction bases unmatched: 10. The CDR3 has 18 residues. CDR3 nucleotides: TGTGCCAGCTCACCAGCTAGCGGGGGGACCAACCCTTACAATGAGCAGTTCTTC. As protein: CASSPASGGTNPYNEQFF.

This rearrangement joins TRBV19 to TRBJ1-5; D perhaps matches TRBD1 (6 bases). This CDR3 spans 15 amino acids. Trimming took off 4 bases at V and 0 bases at J, with 10 bases between the two ends. Germline V gives CDR1 LNHDA, CDR2 SQIVND (reference sequence). The CDR3: CASSRTAYSNQPQHF. Written as DNA, the CDR3 is TGTGCCAGTAGTAGGACAGCCTATAGCAATCAGCCCCAGCATTTT.

This clone was seen only a few times. The chain carries TRBV9 and TRBJ2-3; TRBD1 might be the D (5 bases). The V end was cut by 1 base, the J end by 0 bases, with 9 bases between. The CDR3 has 15 residues. From germline, CDR1 is SGDLS and CDR2 YYNGEE. For the CDR3, the DNA is TGTGCCAGCAGCGTAATAGGGGCTAGCACAGATACGCAGTATTTT. Translated, it gives CASSVIGASTDTQYF.

This clone was seen only a few times. The genes are TRBV7-2 and TRBJ2-2; 8 positions match TRBD2. The germline V gene has CDR1 SGHTA and CDR2 FQGNSA. Trimming removed 4 bases from V and 1 base from J; junction bases left unmatched: 2. The CDR3 contains 15 residues. The CDR3 loop reads CASSYLAGNTGELFF. The CDR3 DNA reads as TGTGCCAGCAGCTACCTAGCGGGGAACACCGGGGAGCTGTTTTTT.

This clone has only a few counts. The genes are TRBV25-1 and TRBJ2-7; 8 bases map to TRBD2. The CDR3 runs 14 residues. V lost 3 bases and J lost 3; bases outside the gene matches: 4. CDR1 is MGHDK, CDR2 SYGVNS, per germline. The CDR3 nucleotides are TGTGCCAGCAGTGATCCGGGGGGGGGCTACGAGCAGTACTTC. Translation: CASSDPGGGYEQYF.

The sample holds a few counts of this clone. The chain has TRBV6-1 and TRBJ2-7, with unresolved D. V was shortened by 2 bases and J by 12 bases, with 14 bases between the two germline ends. Germline-derived CDR1 and CDR2 are MNHNS and SASEGT. CDR3 size: 12 residues. The CDR3 DNA is TGTGCCAGCAGTGAAATAAGAGCTTCAATGTACTTC. Its protein product is CASSEIRASMYF.

This clone was seen more than once but under ten times. V is TRBV6-4 and J is TRBJ2-1; D not certain. Germline values: CDR1 MRHNA, CDR2 SNTAGT. This CDR3 has 16 residues. Trimming took 0 bases from V and 1 from J, leaving 10 bases between them. The CDR3 coding sequence is TGTGCCAGCAGTGACTCGATCCACACATCCTACAATGAGCAGTTCTTC. Translating it yields CASSDSIHTSYNEQFF.

This clone has just a few counts. The chain is built from TRBV5-1 and TRBJ2-1; 12 bases are a match to TRBD2. J was trimmed by 9 bases and V by 1 base; bases with no gene match: 8. CDR1 is SGHRS and CDR2 is YFSETQ in the germline V gene. The length of the CDR3 is 16 residues. DNA for the CDR3: TGCGCCAGCAGCTTGAGTGCTAGCGGGGGGGCAGGTGAGCAGTTCTTC. This translates into CASSLSASGGAGEQFF.

This clone was recorded at least ten times. The chain is built from TRBV7-9 and TRBJ2-5, with unresolved D. This CDR3 is built from 13 residues. CDR1 is SEHNR and CDR2 is FQNEAQ in the germline V gene (reference sequence). Between the trimmed V and J ends, which lost 2 bases and 3 bases, there was a span of 7 bases. The CDR3 sequence: CASSLIPEETQYF. The DNA for the CDR3 is TGTGCCAGCAGCTTAATTCCAGAAGAGACCCAGTACTTC.

The chain carries TRBV11-2 and TRBJ1-5, with a possible D match to TRBD1 (5 bases). Germline CDR1 SGHAT, CDR2 FQNNGV. There are 15 residues in the CDR3. Trimming pared 1 base from V and 1 base from J, leaving 8 bases between. CDR3 region: CASSLGPGSNQPQHF. The CDR3 DNA reads TGTGCCAGCAGCTTAGGACCAGGGAGCAATCAGCCCCAGCATTTT.